The source of this T cell receptor beta chain is a study of CD8+ T cells in alopecia areata. Across the whole study: The authors grafted skin from 6-12-month-old C3H/HeJ donors with spontaneous alopecia onto approximately 6-11-week-old female C3H/HeJ mice. General study results and limits: Lesional scalp displayed greater clonality than normal scalp, most notably in alopecia totalis/universalis. Mouse data revealed clearer TCR sharing than patient data did, a gap possibly tied to HLA. Normal skin's resident alphabeta T cells are also sequenced in scalp samples.

Separation of pooled cutaneous lymph node cells was by sorting with CD4, CD8alpha, NKG2D, NKG2ACE and other markers. Regarding this clone: Its antigen is not known. Gene names are mouse gene names. The read halts 4 residues ahead of the CDR3 end, with the missing end drawn from the germline J gene.

The germline gives CDR1 NSQYPW, CDR2 LRSPGD (reference sequence). There are 14 residues in the CDR3. V shed 5 bases and J 2 bases; nucleotides not matched to a gene: 4. Extraction of RNA preceded its reverse transcription into cDNA, which served as the sequencing template. TCRdb's table, derived via immunoSEQ multiplex PCR, lists solely in-frame clones and lacks some. The sample holds around 300,000 clones, and no clone turns up only once. This receptor was obtained from a C3H/HeJ mouse with alopecia areata. For the strain, the MHC haplotype given is H2-k. Sequencing was carried out using CD4+ T cells sorted from a lymph node. J is TRBJ2-5 and V is TRBV1, with 7 bases aligning to TRBD1. CDR3 sequence reads: CTCSPTGVQDTQYF. The covered CDR3 bases are TGCACCTGCAGTCCTACAGGGGTCCAAGAC.